The entry below describes one TCR beta chain. CDR1 and CDR2 from the germline V gene are LNHDA and SQIVND (reference sequence). The trim removed 1 base at V and 3 bases at J, leaving 1 base unmatched. The CDR3 is 14 amino acids. The entry originates in a study of blood T cell repertoires in COVID-19. Study-level background: The study drew acute and convalescent COVID-19 samples from the United States, Italy and Spain. The cDNA or gDNA used as material had been derived from T cells, B-cell-depleted T cells, or PBMCs.

Under the authors' procedure: How many nucleated cells were present was estimated from reference gene primer amplification. The assay was immunoSEQ multiplex PCR, and TCRdb's table has in-frame clones only and misses some. V, J and clone size derive from that table, while D and trimming were established from the DNA sequence. The top ten hold approximately 4.2% of the sample, which has fewer than 70,000 clones, about 92% seen once. The V and J genes are TRBV19 and TRBJ2-5; TRBD2 matches at 8 bases. The sequenced sample was peripheral blood. This TCR was sampled from a man aged 50 to 59 with active COVID-19. The CDR3 here is CASSIAGGKETQYF. The CDR3 bases are TGTGCCAGTAGTATAGCGGGGGGGAAAGAGACCCAGTACTTC.